This TCR beta chain derives from a study of cytomegalovirus exposure and HLA in healthy donors (dated by TCRdb to about 2017). As for the study more broadly: According to an earlier analysis of a few hundred of the donors, 150 million to 200 million T cells yielded roughly 100 million unique TCR beta sequences and roughly 280 Gb of sequence data. An early release covering about 600 HLA-typed donors comprised about 290 gigabases of sequencing data and 85 million to 100 million unique TCR sequences. Among the approximately 430 genotyped donors, approximately 81% belonged to the genetic ancestry cluster associated with self-reported Caucasian donors. The study was designed to test whether signatures of past pathogen exposure could be identified by cataloging public T cell receptors. The study used immunosequencing to profile the T cell repertoires of some 600 subjects and linked those repertoires to cytomegalovirus serostatus. In addition to the first cohort of roughly 670 subjects, a separate validation cohort of 120 different subjects was used. To predict cytomegalovirus infection status, the study combined high-throughput TCR immunosequencing, statistical association of individual TCRs with disease status, and machine learning. To study patterns of TCR occurrence, a later analysis re-analyzed previously published TCR beta repertoires from 666 donors and added high-resolution HLA genotyping. The later analysis used no new phenotypic data to find candidate immune exposures, relying instead on TCR beta sequences and their occurrence across donors. An earlier analysis of nearly 600 of the donors applied high-throughput TCR beta sequencing to assess whether each TCR beta V gene segment acted as functional or pseudogenic. Alongside the repertoire data, information on donor age, sex, ethnicity and CMV serostatus was compiled. A later genetic analysis used genome-wide SNP genotypes for about three fifths of the 666 donors, treating that subset as a discovery cohort. All discovery cohort repertoires had been generated on a single sequencing platform. Both class I and class II loci were covered by HLA typing, at four-digit resolution. Typing coverage varied by locus: roughly 620-640 donors for A, B, C, DRB1 and DQB1; roughly 500 for DQA1; over 600 for DPA1; 400 to 480 for DPB1. About five DR-DQ haplotypes were treated as single units for association and clustering because of strong linkage in the cohort. Among about 410 genotyped donors of the cohort, an average of about 220,000 unique TCR beta nucleotide sequences was sequenced per donor, of which roughly 17% were non-productive.

In total, approximately 610 healthy bone marrow donors made up the cohort. Cohort members were all nominally healthy when sampled, although unrecorded immune exposures were likely present. The donor tested CMV seronegative and was one of the 352 seronegative cohort members. Each donor provided a peripheral blood sample, and peripheral blood mononuclear cells were used for TCR beta sequencing. Genomic DNA was extracted from the blood cell samples with the Qiagen DNeasy Blood Extraction Kit. Paper-wide results and their limitations: Because some donors lacked HLA typing at each locus, the association tests relied only on the typed subset. A further reported finding was that TCR beta sequences accurately predicted the HLA-A and HLA-B alleles for most subjects in the first cohort. A group of highly shared sequence variants was considered likely to be a technical artifact of the sequencing pipeline. Cytomegalovirus status was reported to be diagnosed by the classifier with high specificity and sensitivity in both the original and validation cohorts. An association between a missense DCLRE1C variant and V-gene and J-gene trimming of TCR beta chains was found in a later genetic analysis and replicated in an independent cohort. The cohort was sequenced for TCR beta chains only, and without alpha or paired-chain data the features that could be detected were limited. In an earlier analysis of about 550 of the donors, most TCR beta V segments were observed in productive rearrangements about 90% or about 30% of the time, broadly matching IMGT annotations. At a false discovery rate of 0.05, a later analysis linked 15,000 to 20,000 TCR beta sequences to specific HLA alleles. Linkage disequilibrium might explain the correlated functional status among segregating V segments, but an unknown experimental factor could not be ruled out. The presence/absence analyses assumed that sequencing depth was roughly uniform across donors, and that assumption may not be true. In a later analysis, the rate of TCR association differed among HLA loci, with DRB1 alleles having the most associated TCRs and HLA-C alleles having the fewest. Immune exposure information for the cohort was limited to CMV serostatus. In a later analysis, HLA-associated TCR beta chains were found to be more clonally expanded and to have lower generation probabilities than equally common non-associated chains. A later analysis reported that several top co-occurrence clusters appeared linked to parvovirus B19, influenza, CMV and Epstein-Barr virus. It was suggested by the authors that the approach could potentially be generalized to other disease states and immunological phenotypes. In the study, some 160 TCR beta chains were listed as associated with cytomegalovirus. Compared with the roughly 700-donor mean, donors in an Asian-associated ancestry cluster had fewer N-insertions in productive TCRs, according to a later genetic analysis. Most TCR sequences were observed very rarely across donors, whereas some public TCRs were present in many individuals. About 15 rarely observed V segments, including chromosome 9 orphons, were excluded from the earlier analysis of several hundred of the donors because counts were too low. In a later analysis, most CMV-associated TCR beta chains were found to appear HLA-restricted, with HLA associations seemingly driven largely by CMV exposure. When HLA alleles, especially DR and DQ, strongly co-occurred, TCR associations were difficult to assign to individual alleles. In vitro tests confirmed that a few of the cytomegalovirus-associated TCR beta chains recognize cytomegalovirus antigens.

Library creation used the immunoSEQ multiplex PCR assay. For the multiplex PCR, a mixture combining 60 forward primers for TCR Vbeta segments and 13 reverse primers for TCR Jbeta segments was used. Amplification of the CDR3 region of rearranged TCR beta genes was performed with a multiplex PCR assay on genomic DNA. Amplified TCR beta libraries were sequenced as 87-base-pair reads on the Illumina HiSeq System. In the source study's methods: In a later analysis, 77 million or so unique TCR beta chains were counted across the approximately 640 repertoires, and roughly 11 million of these chains were shared by at least two donors. To remove PCR and sequencing errors, raw reads were error-corrected and collapsed into unique sequences using a nearest-neighbor algorithm that merged closely related sequences. CDR3 sequences were aligned to IMGT reference sequences to assign V, D and J gene segments. For a sequence to be retained, at least a six-nucleotide match to both a V gene segment and a J gene segment was required. Rearrangements were classified as productive when the CDR3 lacked stop codons and remained in frame with V and J, and all other rearrangements were classified as non-productive. Following IMGT convention, CDR3 was defined as the stretch from the second conserved V-encoded cysteine up to the conserved J-encoded phenylalanine. In an earlier analysis of some 550 of the donors, sequences lacking an unambiguous match to a single V gene segment were excluded. An earlier analysis of approximately 590 of the donors called V segments functional above 56.7% productive rearrangements and segregating when the between-donor standard deviation exceeded 5%. A statistical classification framework was built for diagnosing cytomegalovirus status from the catalog of TCR beta chain sequences. In a later analysis, V and J genes were assigned by comparing TCR nucleotide sequences against IMGT/GENE-DB human TR gene sequences. Using the TCRdist pipeline, a later analysis assigned CDR3 sequences along with most-parsimonious VDJ recombination scenarios. In a later analysis, each TCR beta chain was defined by its CDR3 amino acid sequence together with its V-gene family, and reads without a unique V-gene family were excluded. As a way to deal with suspected cross-contamination and a sequencing artifact, a later analysis dropped roughly 620 nucleotide sequences that were highly shared and had low generation probability. In a later analysis, a clonal expansion index was calculated for each public chain from normalized within-repertoire ranks of inferred template counts. In a later analysis, generation probabilities were computed using a VDJ recombination model fitted to out-of-frame rearrangements, and the results were checked against IGoR. In a later analysis, TCR-TCR, TCR-HLA and TCR-CMV co-occurrence was scored with hypergeometric tests, and a repertoire-size bias correction was applied to TCR pairs. A later analysis estimated false discovery rates by permuting HLA or CMV assignments 20 times. A later analysis grouped co-occurring TCRs with DBSCAN, adding TCRdist sequence similarity when clustering within HLA-allele-positive subsets. Repertoires with fewer than 30,000 or more than 120,000 public chains were left out of co-occurrence clustering, as were about 5 repertoires with anomalous nucleotide sharing. TCRdb holds this immuneACCESS table with in-frame rearrangements only. Some clones are missing; in checked studies, unresolved V genes explain under half, and the rest has no known cause. That table supplies the V and J calls and clone size; D and trimming were determined from the DNA. The sample table contains about 180,000 clones; only one count was recorded for around three quarters of them. 1.5% to 2% of the sample lies in the top ten.

With regard to this clone: No antigen is known for it. Base-call qualities are not available, and no considerably larger clone is one nucleotide away.

Sample: PBMCs. This receptor was obtained from a woman in her twenties or thirties in good health and CMV-seronegative.

The nucleotides are TGTGCCAGCAGCTTATATCAAGAGACCCAGTACTTC. This gives the protein CASSLYQETQYF. The V and J genes are TRBV7-2 and TRBJ2-5, with an unclear D gene assignment. Per the germline V gene, SGHTA is the CDR1 and FQGNSA is the CDR2. Trimming at the junction amounts to 2 bases on V and 2 bases on J, and the germline ends lie 3 bases apart. Taken from cysteine to phenylalanine, the CDR3 has 12 residues. Only the CDR3 part of the read is kept: 36 bases, read in frame from the first base.